The clone carrying this TCR beta chain appeared a few times. Its antigen is as yet unknown. Trimming took 1 base from V and 5 from J, leaving 9 bases between them. The CDR3 length is 13 residues. Germline V CDR1 and CDR2: SGHTA, FQGNSA. These data are taken from a study of graft-versus-host responses after intestinal transplantation. About the study: The study gave all recipients anti-thymocyte globulin induction, then tacrolimus and steroids for approximately 3 years. Study-level findings and limits: Allografts of one patient group, those with graft-donor T cell macrochimerism, had high graft-versus-host to host-versus-graft clonal ratios. Recipient bone marrow held GvH clones, some seen earlier in ileum or blood. Early declines in HvG clones that occurred post-transplant were associated with peak circulating GvH clone levels.

The protocol was immunoSEQ multiplex PCR, while the TCRdb copy is restricted to in-frame clones and leaves out a portion. The table lists some 140,000 clones, over 85% of them singletons. The specimen comprised unstimulated CD4+ T cells sorted from spleen or lymph node cells, sampled before intestinal transplant. The TCR comes from a human donor who received an intestinal transplant. The chain links TRBV7-2 to TRBJ2-7; no clear D gene. The CDR3 nucleotides read TGTGCCAGCAGCTTAGGGCTTGGGGACGAGCAGTACTTC. Translation: CASSLGLGDEQYF.